One T cell receptor (beta chain) is described in this entry. Its antigen is not known. Germline CDR1 is DFQATT and CDR2 is SNEGSKA (reference sequence). The CDR3 extends over 15 amino acids. J gave up 3 bases and V 3 bases, and 6 bases lay outside the gene matches. TCRdb fed the 5' RACE reads into MiXCR, producing one record per CDR3 protein. In the table there are roughly 230,000 distinct CDR3 sequences, over 15% of which are singletons. These data come from a study of CD8 T cells in ankylosing spondylitis. Study-wide findings and caveats: In ankylosing spondylitis blood, a motif of roughly 8 highly homologous TCR beta variants appeared characteristic. Clones linked with disease were CD8+ and fairly uncommon in the peripheral blood.

The genes are TRBV20-1 and TRBJ2-1; 9 bases line up with TRBD2. The specimen was blood, either unsorted or a sorted T cell fraction (not recorded which). This receptor was obtained from a male donor with ankylosing spondylitis or in good health (not recorded which). This CDR3 reads CSASTSGHIYNEQFF. For the CDR3, the DNA is TGCAGTGCTAGTACTAGCGGGCACATCTACAATGAGCAGTTCTTC.